Described below is a single TCR beta chain sequence and its context. This clonotype was detected only a few times. Its specific antigen is unknown. One base away there is no much larger clone; base qualities are not given. CDR1 LGHDT and CDR2 YNNKEL were looked up in the germline V gene (reference sequence). Spanning cysteine to phenylalanine, the CDR3 consists of 14 amino acids. Of all the DNA, just the CDR3 is kept, 42 bases in frame from base 1. At the junction V is shortened by 2 bases and J by 6 bases; bases outside the gene matches: 5. This entry is derived from a study of T-cell memory formation after mild COVID-19 (dated by TCRdb to about 2021). For the wider study: Most TCR sequence clusters were specific to one of the two donors. T-cell clones expanding and contracting after mild COVID-19 in a couple of donors were tracked by longitudinal TCRalpha and TCRbeta repertoire sequencing. The cohort comprised two young, previously healthy adult volunteers, one female and one male. Overall study outcomes, separate from this receptor: Only a couple of mild cases were covered in the study, and larger cohorts including severe cases with pre-infection samples were considered necessary. From day 15 to 85, contracting clones showed balanced CD4/CD8 phenotypes, whereas a second wave of clones that expanded from day 15 to 37 leaned towards CD4+. The second-wave clones that peaked on day 37 were not confirmed to be SARS-CoV-2 specific. Contracting CD4+ clones appeared mostly in the CM and EM memory subsets, whereas CD8+ clones were enriched in EMRA. The detection of some responding clones in pre-infection memory suggests that pre-existing cross-reactive memory T cells joined the SARS-CoV-2 response.

TCRdb names Illumina NovaSeq 6000 as the instrument used. TCRalpha and TCRbeta cDNA libraries were constructed by 5'RACE with constant-segment primers, with sample barcodes and unique molecular identifiers being introduced. RNA was extracted from every sample with Trizol reagent. The libraries were amplified in two PCR steps, and the second step added a second sample barcode and Illumina TruSeq adapters. The libraries were sequenced on an Illumina NovaSeq using 2 x 150 bp paired-end reads. Concerning the study's data processing: Demultiplexing of reads and collapsing into UMI-guided consensus sequences were performed with migec v1.2.7. Using mixcr v2.1.11, the UMI consensuses were aligned to TRA and TRB V and J templates and assembled into clonotypes. A clonotype was counted as expanded or contracted only if both edgeR and NoisET called the change significant, with noise models trained on biological replicates. For edgeR calls, the thresholds were a false discovery rate-adjusted p below 0.01 and a log2 fold-change of 1. PCA with hierarchical clustering of max-normalized trajectories of the 1000 most abundant clonotypes was used as exploratory dynamics analysis. Separately sequenced CD4+ and CD8+ repertoires were used to assign a CD4 or CD8 phenotype to each responding clone. TCRdb reran the public reads through fastp at Q25 and MiXCR, keeping productive beta chains. Every entry covers one CDR3 protein and lists the most common genes and DNA from its rows. TCRdb assigned the V and J calls; the authors' analysis was not used. This sample has roughly 550,000 distinct CDR3 sequences in its table, and roughly 20% of those were observed once. The top ten hold around an eighth of the sample.

Ficoll-Paque density gradient centrifugation was used to isolate PBMCs. The chain is assembled from TRBV3-1 and TRBJ2-3; 7 middle bases align to TRBD2. Sequencing input: PBMCs or a T cell subset sorted from them (not recorded which). This clonotype originated in an adult woman who had mild COVID-19 (a few samples of this study predate the infection). The sample titles of this study are shuffled in the database, so cell type and time point are left out; the donor was told from shared clones. The bases are TGTGCCAGCAGCCAAATAAGGGGAGGGGATACGCAGTATTTT. This yields the protein CASSQIRGGDTQYF.